A selection of T cell receptor beta chains follows, all from one sample in a study of PD-1 blockade in classical Hodgkin lymphoma. Method: immunoSEQ multiplex PCR; TCRdb's copy keeps in-frame clones and lacks some. The sample lists around 43,000 clones; roughly 91% were seen once. Material: peripheral blood mononuclear cells (PBMCs). The receptor set was obtained from a human donor with classical Hodgkin lymphoma. Each CDR3 is given with its conserved first and last residue. The D gene is left open where the match is weak. Clone size is stated in some rows and not others, as once, few, many or a class when expanded.

DNA | CDR3 | J | D | V | size
TGTGCCAGCAGTGACCCGGGAGTCGGCGATACGCAGTATTTT | CASSDPGVGDTQYF | TRBJ2-3 | . | TRBV2 | .
TGTGCCAGCAGCGACCAACTAGCCCACGGTTTTACGGGCTCCTACAATGAGCAGTTCTTC | CASSDQLAHGFTGSYNEQFF | TRBJ2-1 | . | TRBV2 | .
TGTGCCAGCAGACTGACAGGGAGAAACACTGAAGCTTTCTTT | CASRLTGRNTEAFF | TRBJ1-1 | TRBD1 | TRBV27 | once
TGTGCCAGCAGACAGGGGGGGGACATTCAGTACTTC | CASRQGGDIQYF | TRBJ2-4 | . | TRBV6-6 | few
TGTGCCAGCAGCGCGGCGGGACAGGGGATCCACGAGCAGTACTTC | CASSAAGQGIHEQYF | TRBJ2-7 | TRBD1 | TRBV5-8 | .
TGCGCCAGCAGCTTAAACCGGGCCACAGATACGCAGTATTTT | CASSLNRATDTQYF | TRBJ2-3 | . | TRBV5-1 | .
TGCGCCAGCGTCCACCCCCTTACAGATACGCAGTATTTT | CASVHPLTDTQYF | TRBJ2-3 | . | TRBV5-1 | .
TGCGCCAGCAGCTTGGATTCCGGGCTGAAGTCTGAAGCTTTCTTT | CASSLDSGLKSEAFF | TRBJ1-1 | . | TRBV5-1 | .
TGTGCCAGCAGTGCGGACAGCGGCAATCAGCCCCAGCATTTT | CASSADSGNQPQHF | TRBJ1-5 | . | TRBV2 | .
TGTGCCAGCAGCTTAGAGGGTGGTAGGTACGAGCAGTACTTC | CASSLEGGRYEQYF | TRBJ2-7 | . | TRBV11-2 | .